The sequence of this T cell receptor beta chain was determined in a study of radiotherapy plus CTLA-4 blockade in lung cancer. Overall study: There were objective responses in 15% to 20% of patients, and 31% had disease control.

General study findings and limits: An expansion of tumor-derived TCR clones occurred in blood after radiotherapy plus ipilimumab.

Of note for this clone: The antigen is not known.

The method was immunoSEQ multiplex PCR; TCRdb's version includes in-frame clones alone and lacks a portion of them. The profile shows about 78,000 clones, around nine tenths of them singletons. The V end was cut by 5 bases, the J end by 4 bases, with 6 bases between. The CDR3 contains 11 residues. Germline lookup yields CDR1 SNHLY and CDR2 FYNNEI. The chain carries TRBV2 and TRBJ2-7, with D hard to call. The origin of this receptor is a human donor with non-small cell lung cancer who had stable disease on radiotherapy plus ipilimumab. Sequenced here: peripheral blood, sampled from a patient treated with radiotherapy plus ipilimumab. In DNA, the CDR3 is TGTGCCAGCAGTCGGCCGTACGAGCAGTACTTC. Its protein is CASSRPYEQYF.